Sequencing of this T cell receptor beta chain was carried out in a study of high-grade serous ovarian cancer treatment subgroups. As for the study in general: Each sample yielded on average about 7,000 unique TCR beta rearrangements from roughly 15,000 reads.

Repertoires were generated with immunoSEQ multiplex PCR, while TCRdb's copy carries only in-frame clones and drops some. The sample has about 1,200 clones, 70% to 75% seen once; the top ten hold about 18%. Study findings and constraints: Tumors within one patient showed repertoire similarity of roughly 0.1 to 0.8. These tumor repertoires lack spatial information from bulk sequencing.

This clone has only a few counts. The target antigen is unknown. Germline CDR1 MNHEY, CDR2 SMNVEV (reference sequence). V was shortened by 5 bases and J by 0 bases, with 7 bases between the two germline ends. This CDR3 spans 13 amino acids. Tumor samples were taken before definitive surgery or chemotherapy. This chain uses TRBV27 with TRBJ1-2, with unresolved D. This clonotype originated in a human donor with high-grade serous ovarian cancer. Sequenced: tumor tissue. The CDR3: CASSPQANYGYTF. CDR3 in DNA: TGTGCCAGCAGTCCCCAGGCTAACTATGGCTACACCTTC.